Below, 31 T cell receptor beta chains from the same sample are listed, as sequenced in a study of CXCR3-negative and CXCR3-positive naive CD8 T cells. Overall study results and limits: When CXCR3-positive naive cells were set against CXCR3-negative naive cells, the former had more hydrophobic TRB CDR3s.

These receptors' antigens are unknown. UMI-labeled 5' RACE yielded the TRB cDNA libraries. TCRdb re-called the 5' RACE reads and catalogs CDR3 proteins one per entry, DNA excluded. This sample's clone table lists some 50,000 distinct CDR3 sequences. Sequencing was performed on naive CXCR3+ CD8+ T cells from blood. Subset specified: CD45RO-CCR7+CD27+CD95- naive CD8+ T cells expressing CXCR3 (TNR3+). Receptors were obtained from a human donor in good health. Some clones in this sample may be carry-over from other donors' samples.

This rearrangement joins TRBV29-1 to TRBJ2-3; the TRBD1 assignment by TCRdb is unverifiable without DNA. The CDR3 sequence is 16 residues long. Germline lookup yields CDR1 SQVTM and CDR2 ANQGSEA. CDR3 protein: CSVAGTLKDATDTQYF.

V gene TRBV21-1 combines with J gene TRBJ1-6. TRBV21-1 is an annotated pseudogene. The CDR3 is 18 amino acids. The CDR3 reads CASSKAGPEFPFNSPLHF.

The chain employs TRBV28 and TRBJ2-5; TCRdb lists TRBD2, though no DNA is available to test this call. The CDR3 covers 14 residues. Looked up from germline, CDR1 is MDHEN and CDR2 is SYDVKM. The CDR3 reads CASRLPADQETQYF.

V usage is TRBV12-3 or TRBV12-4 and J usage is TRBJ2-5; TCRdb proposes TRBD2, but this gene call is untestable without DNA. This CDR3 contains 14 residues. CDR3 protein: CASSLIRGLETQYF.

The chain links TRBV12-3 or TRBV12-4 to TRBJ2-7; lacking DNA, the TRBD1 call made by TCRdb goes unchecked. This CDR3 spans 16 amino acids. CDR3 protein: CASSQQPGTDPYEQYF.

The CDR3 sequence is CASSYLQGEPRDGYTF. The chain carries TRBV7-9 and TRBJ1-2; the TCRdb D gene call, TRBD1, has no DNA to confirm it. Germline-derived CDR1 and CDR2 are SEHNR and FQNEAQ (reference sequence). The CDR3 extends over 16 amino acids.

This chain links TRBV28 with TRBJ2-1. The CDR3 length is 11 residues. Germline CDR1 reads MDHEN; CDR2 reads SYDVKM. CDR3: CASRLSDEQFF.

The chain links TRBV29-1 to TRBJ1-2. This CDR3 is built from 14 residues. CDR1 is SQVTM and CDR2 is ANQGSEA in the germline V gene. CDR3 in amino acids: CSVERREGPYGYTF.

The genes are TRBV20-1 and TRBJ1-1; TCRdb picks TRBD1, but there is no DNA to check that call. This CDR3 has 15 amino acids. Germline CDR1 is DFQATT and CDR2 is SNEGSKA (reference sequence). This CDR3 is CSATPGSLSGTEAFF.

This chain joins TRBV28 and TRBJ2-7; TCRdb names TRBD2, which stays unverified in the absence of DNA. CDR1 and CDR2 from the germline V gene are MDHEN and SYDVKM. The CDR3 length is 19 residues. This CDR3 is CASSPRTGTRQFRTYEQYF.

The gene calls are TRBV9 and TRBJ2-7. This CDR3 is built from 16 residues. Germline V gene data show CDR1 as SGDLS and CDR2 as YYNGEE. CDR3 protein: CASSVDGSILSYEQYF.

This sequence joins TRBV11-1 and TRBJ2-2; as DNA is missing, the TRBD1 call by TCRdb cannot be tested. CDR1 is SGHAT, CDR2 FQDESV, per germline (reference sequence). The CDR3 is made up of 15 amino acids. CDR3 amino acids: CASSQDRRNTGELFF.

CDR3 protein: CASARQNTGELFF. The gene calls are TRBV9 and TRBJ2-2. Germline CDR1 SGDLS, CDR2 YYNGEE. CDR3 length equals 13 residues.

The genes are TRBV4-1 and TRBJ2-5; with no DNA, the TCRdb D assignment of TRBD1 cannot be verified. This CDR3 contains 14 residues. Germline CDR1 reads MGHRA; CDR2 reads YSYEKL. Here the CDR3 reads CASSQGGREETQYF.

The chain links TRBV12-3 or TRBV12-4 to TRBJ2-7; TCRdb designates TRBD1, a call that cannot be tested without DNA. The CDR3 spans 13 residues. Here the CDR3 reads CASSHGQSDEQYF.

The chain has TRBV27 and TRBJ2-6; with no DNA, the TCRdb D assignment of TRBD1 cannot be verified. The germline V gene encodes CDR1 MNHEY and CDR2 SMNVEV (reference sequence). This CDR3 contains 18 residues. The CDR3: CASSSEIQGFSGANVLTF.

The V and J genes are TRBV12-3 or TRBV12-4 and TRBJ2-1; TCRdb lists TRBD2, though no DNA is available to test this call. This CDR3 comprises 17 residues. The CDR3 sequence: CASSWLAGGKAYNEQFF.

The chain carries TRBV7-6 and TRBJ2-5. Germline CDR1 is SGHVS and CDR2 is FNYEAQ. The CDR3 has 13 residues. The CDR3 reads CASSITPAGTQYF.

The chain couples TRBV12-2 to TRBJ1-1; TCRdb's D gene call, TRBD1, goes unchecked for lack of DNA. TRBV12-2 is annotated as a pseudogene. The CDR3 is 13 amino acids. The chain's CDR3 is CASRPDGDKKAFF.

V and J are TRBV5-4 and TRBJ2-1. The CDR3 has 13 amino acids. Germline CDR1 SGHNT, CDR2 YYREEE (reference sequence). CDR3 sequence: CASSSLWDNVQFF.

The rearrangement joins TRBV29-1 to TRBJ1-1. This CDR3 comprises 12 residues. Germline CDR1 reads SQVTM; CDR2 reads ANQGSEA. CDR3 region: CSVEVGSPEAFF.

The chain couples TRBV4-2 to TRBJ1-5; no DNA is available, so the TRBD1 call from TCRdb remains unchecked. This CDR3 has 16 residues. Germline values: CDR1 LGHNA, CDR2 YNFKEQ. This CDR3 reads CASSQGDRGLNQPQHF.

This chain links TRBV29-1 with TRBJ2-1; TCRdb indicates TRBD1, and absent DNA this call remains unverified. The V gene's germline CDR1 is SQVTM and CDR2 ANQGSEA. The CDR3 is 14 amino acids. The CDR3 here is CSAPLADDYNEQFF.

V is TRBV29-1 and J is TRBJ2-3; with no DNA, the TCRdb D assignment of TRBD1 cannot be verified. Germline V gene lookup returns CDR1 SQVTM and CDR2 ANQGSEA. This CDR3 is 14 amino acids long. This CDR3 is CSADTGYSTDTQYF.

The rearrangement links TRBV12-3 or TRBV12-4 to TRBJ1-1; TCRdb selects TRBD1, and the lack of DNA leaves this call unchecked. The CDR3 covers 15 residues. The CDR3 loop reads CASSFGSGLNTEAFF.

The chain uses TRBV9 and TRBJ1-3. Germline assignment: CDR1 SGDLS and CDR2 YYNGEE. The CDR3 runs to 15 residues. The CDR3 region is CASSVVGSSGNTIYF.

This chain connects TRBV7-6 to TRBJ2-5. CDR1 is SGHVS and CDR2 is FNYEAQ in the germline V gene. CDR3 length: 16 amino acids. The CDR3 loop is CASSFTPPRRQETQYF.

The chain carries TRBV5-1 and TRBJ2-1; TCRdb's D call, TRBD2, is unchecked because there is no DNA. The CDR3 has 12 amino acids. Looked up from germline, CDR1 is SGHRS and CDR2 is YFSETQ. CDR3 residues: CASSLSGDEQFF.

This sequence joins TRBV7-9 and TRBJ2-5; TCRdb selects TRBD2, and the lack of DNA leaves this call unchecked. This CDR3 has 16 amino acids. Germline CDR1 and CDR2: SEHNR and FQNEAQ (reference sequence). CDR3 residues: CASSPSGGGLQETQYF.

The chain carries TRBV7-6 and TRBJ2-7; TCRdb outputs TRBD1, but without DNA this stays unchecked. The CDR3 totals 15 residues. The germline V gene has CDR1 SGHVS and CDR2 FNYEAQ. This CDR3 is CASSDSWGQGNEQYF.

This rearrangement joins TRBV7-2 to TRBJ2-7; TCRdb lists TRBD1, though no DNA is available to test this call. This CDR3 spans 14 amino acids. Germline-derived CDR1 and CDR2 are SGHTA and FQGNSA. The CDR3 is CASSAGRGGDEQYF.